Presented here are 11 T cell receptor beta chains from one specimen sequenced in a study of cytomegalovirus exposure and HLA in healthy donors. Primers for the PCR totalled 60 Vbeta and 13 Jbeta. Data came from immunoSEQ multiplex PCR; TCRdb stores just in-frame clones and leaves some out. The specimen's table records around 76,000 clones. Sequenced: PBMCs. The receptors here all came from an older woman in good health and CMV-seronegative.

The chain couples TRBV10-3 to TRBJ1-2, with 9 bases matching TRBD1. This CDR3 is built from 14 residues. The germline V gene has CDR1 ENHRY and CDR2 SYGVKD. Losses at the gene ends were 5 bases for V and 3 bases for J; bases not matched to a gene: 4. The CDR3 DNA is TGTGCCATCAGTTCGGACAGGGGTGACTATGGCTACACCTTC. Residues: CAISSDRGDYGYTF.

The chain employs TRBV18 and TRBJ2-3; TRBD2 agrees at 8 bases. Per the germline V gene, CDR1 is KGHSH and CDR2 is LQKENI. The CDR3 is made up of 16 amino acids. V was pared by 3 bases and J by 1 base, with 6 bases of the junction left unmatched. The DNA of the CDR3 is TGTGCCAGCTCACCCGTCGGGGGGGGCGGCACAGATACGCAGTATTTT. Translating it yields CASSPVGGGGTDTQYF.

The gene calls are TRBV29-1 and TRBJ1-2; tentative D call: TRBD1 (5 bases). The CDR3 has 13 amino acids. V lost 8 bases to trimming and J lost 3 bases, with 16 bases between them. The germline V gene has CDR1 SQVTM and CDR2 ANQGSEA. CDR3 DNA sequence: TGCAGCCAAATGTCAGGGTTTGACTATGGCTACACCTTC. This gives the protein CSQMSGFDYGYTF. Full variable domain (missing parts from reference TRBV29-1 and TRBJ1-2): SAVISQKPSRDICQRGTSLTIQCQVDSQVTMMFWYRQQPGQSLTLIATANQGSEATYESGFVIDKFPISRPNLTFSTLTVSNMSPEDSSIYLCSQMSGFDYGYTFGSGTRLTVV.

The chain couples TRBV27 to TRBJ2-1, with 7 bases fitting TRBD2. Unmatched junction bases numbered 8, after V lost 8 bases and J lost 7 bases. The CDR3 is 13 amino acids. The germline CDR1 and CDR2 sequences are MNHEY and SMNVEV (reference sequence). Written as DNA, the CDR3 is TGTGCCAGCGCTTTAGACGGGGGGAATGAGCAGTTCTTC. It encodes CASALDGGNEQFF.

J is TRBJ1-1 and V is TRBV28; TRBD1 agrees at 7 bases. This CDR3 comprises 14 residues. V trimming: 7 bases; J trimming: 2 bases; junction bases outside the gene matches: 7. The V gene's germline CDR1 is MDHEN and CDR2 SYDVKM. The CDR3 DNA reads as TGTGCCAGCATTCCGGGACAGACTAACACTGAAGCTTTCTTT. Its translation is CASIPGQTNTEAFF.

The chain is built from TRBV19 and TRBJ1-5; 9 bases line up with TRBD1. Germline V lookup: CDR1 LNHDA, CDR2 SQIVND (reference sequence). The CDR3 has 18 amino acids. With 0 bases clipped from V and 5 bases from J, the junction kept 11 bases outside the gene matches. DNA for the CDR3: TGTGCCAGTAGTATAGATGGTACCCGGGACAGGGCACATCAGCCCCAGCATTTT. The encoded protein is CASSIDGTRDRAHQPQHF.

Details on this clone: Relative to the germline gene, one junction end is altered; a read error may explain this. The V call is TRBV4-1, the J call TRBJ1-2; 10 bases align to TRBD1. The CDR3 loop spans 16 amino acids. CDR1 MGHRA and CDR2 YSYEKL come from the germline V gene. CDR3 nucleotide sequence: TGCGCCAGCAGCCTAACACCGGGGACAGGGGACTATGGCCACACCTTC. The encoded protein is CASSLTPGTGDYGHTF.

This sequence joins TRBV15 and TRBJ2-3; 14 bases line up with TRBD2. Per the germline V gene, CDR1 is LNHNV and CDR2 is YYDKDF (reference sequence). The CDR3 length is 17 residues. The V segment lost 3 bases and the J segment 5 bases; nucleotides outside the gene matches: 7. The CDR3 protein is CATSRGGLAGAGDTQYF. The CDR3 DNA is TGTGCCACCAGCAGGGGGGGACTAGCGGGAGCTGGAGATACGCAGTATTTT.

V gene TRBV2 combines with J gene TRBJ2-5; D gene ambiguous. Germline V gene sequence: CDR1 SNHLY, CDR2 FYNNEI. The CDR3 loop spans 12 amino acids. V was pared by 4 bases and J by 3 bases, with 6 bases between. For the CDR3, the DNA is TGTGCCAGCAGTGGCCAGAAAGAGACCCAGTACTTC. Translating it yields CASSGQKETQYF.

The CDR3 DNA reads TGCGCCAGCAGCCGAGGACTAGCGGGGAACACCGGGGAGCTGTTTTTT. Translation gives CASSRGLAGNTGELFF. The V call is TRBV5-1, the J call TRBJ2-2, with 11 bases lining up with TRBD2. The CDR3 is 16 residues long. The germline gives CDR1 SGHRS, CDR2 YFSETQ. V lost 4 bases, J lost 1 base, and 3 bases stayed unmatched.

This chain links TRBV4-2 with TRBJ2-5, with 7 positions matching TRBD2. Trimming cost V 2 bases and J 2 bases; bases outside gene matches: 5. Germline V gives CDR1 LGHNA, CDR2 YNFKEQ. CDR3 size: 15 residues. CDR3 bases: TGTGCCAGCAGCCAAATGACTAGCCCACAAGAGACCCAGTACTTC. Encoded protein: CASSQMTSPQETQYF.